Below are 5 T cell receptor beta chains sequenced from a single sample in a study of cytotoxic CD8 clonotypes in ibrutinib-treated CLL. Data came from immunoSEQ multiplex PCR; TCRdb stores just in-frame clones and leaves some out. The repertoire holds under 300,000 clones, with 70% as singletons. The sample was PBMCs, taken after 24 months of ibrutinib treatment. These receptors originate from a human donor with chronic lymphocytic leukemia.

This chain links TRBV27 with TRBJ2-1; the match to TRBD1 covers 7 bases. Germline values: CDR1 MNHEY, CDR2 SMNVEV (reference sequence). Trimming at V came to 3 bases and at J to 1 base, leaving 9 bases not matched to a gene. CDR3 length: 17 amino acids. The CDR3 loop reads CASSFAGTAFSYNEQFF. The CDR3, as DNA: TGTGCCAGCAGTTTCGCCGGGACAGCATTTTCCTACAATGAGCAGTTCTTC.

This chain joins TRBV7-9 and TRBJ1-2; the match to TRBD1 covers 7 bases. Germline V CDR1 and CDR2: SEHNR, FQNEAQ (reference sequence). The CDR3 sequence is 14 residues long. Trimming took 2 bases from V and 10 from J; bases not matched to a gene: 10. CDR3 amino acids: CASSLRIGQGVYTF. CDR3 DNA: TGTGCCAGCAGCTTAAGGATAGGGCAGGGGGTCTACACCTTC.

The CDR3 DNA reads TGTGCCAGCAGCGTAGACGGCCTAAGGCTAGCGGGAGGGGGGGTCCCAGATACGCAGTATTTT. This sequence encodes CASSVDGLRLAGGGVPDTQYF. This chain connects TRBV9 to TRBJ2-3; TRBD2 agrees at 12 bases. The CDR3 is 21 residues long. The germline gives CDR1 SGDLS, CDR2 YYNGEE. Losses at the gene ends were 0 bases for V and 4 bases for J; bases not matched to a gene: 18.

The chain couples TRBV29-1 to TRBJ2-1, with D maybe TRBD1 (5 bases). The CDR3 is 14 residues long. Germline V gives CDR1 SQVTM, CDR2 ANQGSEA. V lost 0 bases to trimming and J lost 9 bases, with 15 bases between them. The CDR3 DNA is TGCAGCGTTGAAGATCAAGGAGACACAGGTGAGCAGTTCTTC. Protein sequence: CSVEDQGDTGEQFF.

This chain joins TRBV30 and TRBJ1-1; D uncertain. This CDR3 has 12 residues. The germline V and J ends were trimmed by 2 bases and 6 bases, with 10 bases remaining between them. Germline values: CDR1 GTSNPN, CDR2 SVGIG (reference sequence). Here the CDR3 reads CAWSKGPSEAFF. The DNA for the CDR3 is TGTGCCTGGAGTAAAGGTCCTTCTGAAGCTTTCTTT.